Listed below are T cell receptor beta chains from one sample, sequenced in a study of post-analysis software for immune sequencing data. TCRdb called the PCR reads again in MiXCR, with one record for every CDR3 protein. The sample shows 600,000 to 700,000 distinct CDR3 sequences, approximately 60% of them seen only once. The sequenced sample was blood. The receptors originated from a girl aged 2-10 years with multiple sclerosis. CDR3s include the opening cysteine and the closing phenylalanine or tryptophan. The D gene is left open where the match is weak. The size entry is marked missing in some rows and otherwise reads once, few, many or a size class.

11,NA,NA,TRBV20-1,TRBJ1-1,CRTGQNTEAFF,TGCAGGACGGGACAGAACACTGAAGCTTTCTTT
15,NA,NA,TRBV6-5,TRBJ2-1,CASSYRASGYNEQFF,TGTGCCAGCAGTTACAGAGCCTCGGGCTACAATGAGCAGTTCTTC
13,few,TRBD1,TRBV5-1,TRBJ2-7,CASSLGQVSEQYF,TGCGCCAGCAGCTTAGGACAGGTTAGCGAGCAGTACTTC
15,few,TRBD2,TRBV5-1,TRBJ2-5,CASRTGGGVQETQYF,TGCGCCAGCAGAACGGGCGGGGGGGTCCAAGAGACCCAGTACTTC
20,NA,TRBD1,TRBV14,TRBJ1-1,CASSPQTDRGVISSNTEAFF,TGTGCCAGCAGCCCTCAGACGGACAGGGGGGTCATATCCTCTAACACTGAAGCTTTCTTT
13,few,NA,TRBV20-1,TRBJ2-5,CSAMRTAQETQYF,TGCAGTGCTATGAGGACAGCTCAAGAGACCCAGTACTTC
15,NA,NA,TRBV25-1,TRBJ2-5,CASSEYGGPGETQYF,TGTGCCAGCAGTGAATATGGGGGACCAGGGGAGACCCAGTACTTC
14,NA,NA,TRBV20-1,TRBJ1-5,CSARLGGGNQPQHF,TGCAGTGCTCGTCTGGGTGGGGGCAATCAGCCCCAGCATTTT
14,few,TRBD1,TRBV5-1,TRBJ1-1,CASSGQGVNTEAFF,TGCGCCAGCAGCGGTCAGGGGGTGAACACTGAAGCTTTCTTT
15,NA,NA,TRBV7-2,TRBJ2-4,CASSLGGRTGNIQYF,TGTGCCAGCAGCTTAGGGGGACGTACGGGAAACATTCAGTACTTC
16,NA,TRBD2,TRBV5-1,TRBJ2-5,CASSLGPTSGTETQYF,TGCGCCAGCAGCCTGGGCCCCACTAGCGGGACAGAGACCCAGTACTTC
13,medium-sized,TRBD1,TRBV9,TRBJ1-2,CASSGQGSYGYTF,TGTGCCAGCAGCGGACAGGGCTCCTATGGCTACACCTTC
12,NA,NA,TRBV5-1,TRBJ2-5,CASSLEGYKQYF,TGCGCCAGCAGCTTGGAAGGTTACAAGCAGTACTTC
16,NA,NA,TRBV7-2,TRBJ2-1,CASSPRRTGVGNEQFF,TGTGCCAGCAGCCCCCGACGGACGGGGGTGGGCAATGAGCAGTTCTTC
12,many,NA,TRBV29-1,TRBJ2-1,CSVEDLGTSQFF,TGCAGCGTTGAAGATCTAGGGACGTCCCAGTTCTTC
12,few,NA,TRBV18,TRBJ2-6,CASSPGGNVLTF,TGTGCCAGCTCACCGGGGGGAAACGTCCTGACTTTC
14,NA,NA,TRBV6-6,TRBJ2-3,CASKIQESQDTQYF,TGTGCCAGCAAAATCCAGGAGTCACAGGATACGCAGTATTTT
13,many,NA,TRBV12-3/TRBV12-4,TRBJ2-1,CASSLALGNEQFF,TGTGCCAGCAGTTTAGCGCTAGGAAATGAGCAGTTCTTC
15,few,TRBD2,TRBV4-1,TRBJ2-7,CASSQGLAGGYEQYF,TGCGCCAGCAGCCAGGGACTAGCGGGAGGGTACGAGCAGTACTTC
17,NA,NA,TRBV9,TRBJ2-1,CASSAPGRSDTRNEQFF,TGTGCCAGCAGCGCGCCCGGGAGATCGGACACCCGCAATGAGCAGTTCTTC
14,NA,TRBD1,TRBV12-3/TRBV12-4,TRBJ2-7,CASSSRDRFYEQYF,TGTGCCAGCAGTTCCCGGGACAGATTCTACGAGCAGTACTTC
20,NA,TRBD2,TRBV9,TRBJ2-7,CASSDTGTSGKAIGTNEQYF,TGTGCCAGCAGCGACACAGGGACTAGCGGGAAGGCCATAGGAACGAATGAGCAGTACTTC
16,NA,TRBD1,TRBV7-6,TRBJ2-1,CASSRSWTGSYNEQFF,TGTGCCAGCAGCCGATCATGGACAGGTTCCTACAATGAGCAGTTCTTC
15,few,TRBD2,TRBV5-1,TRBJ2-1,CASSWGLGPKREQFF,TGCGCCAGCAGCTGGGGACTAGGGCCGAAAAGGGAGCAGTTCTTC